The clone carrying this TCR beta chain came up once. The assay was immunoSEQ multiplex PCR, and TCRdb's table has in-frame clones only and misses some. The table lists some 130,000 clones, about 89% of them singletons, with over 2.5% in the top ten. Germline V gives CDR1 MDHEN, CDR2 SYDVKM. V was shortened by 7 bases and J by 6 bases, with 6 bases between the two germline ends. CDR3 size: 11 residues. The source of the sample is a study of blood T cell repertoires in COVID-19. About the study: T cells, B-cell-depleted T cells, or PBMCs provided the cDNA or gDNA that served as material.

The sequencing sample was made of peripheral blood. The chain combines TRBV28 with TRBJ2-2; no clear D gene. The clonotype was recovered from a man aged 60-69 years with active or convalescent COVID-19. The CDR3 DNA reads TGTGCCAGCATGAGCCCCGGGGAGCTGTTTTTT. Its translation: CASMSPGELFF.